The 3 T cell receptor beta chains in this list originate from one sample, sequenced in a study of blood T cell repertoires in COVID-19. Measured with immunoSEQ multiplex PCR; TCRdb has only the in-frame clones, and not every one. The table lists 250,000 to 300,000 clones, 75% to 90% of them singletons, with 9.5% to 15% in the top ten. The specimen was peripheral blood. The receptors derive from an older woman with acute or convalescent COVID-19.

V is TRBV19 and J is TRBJ2-7; 7 bases are a match to TRBD1. This CDR3 is 15 amino acids long. The germline CDR1 and CDR2 sequences are LNHDA and SQIVND (reference sequence). The trim removed 6 bases at V and 3 bases at J, leaving 11 bases unmatched. The CDR3 loop is CASRGLDRIDYEQYF. The CDR3 DNA reads as TGTGCCAGTAGGGGCTTGGACAGGATCGACTACGAGCAGTACTTC.

This chain connects TRBV28 to TRBJ1-2; a weak D match, TRBD1 (6 bases). V lost 6 bases and J 5 bases, leaving 13 bases between the germline ends. CDR1 and CDR2 (germline): MDHEN, SYDVKM. The CDR3 is made up of 13 amino acids. This chain's CDR3 is CASRQDSVYGYTF. The DNA of the CDR3 is TGTGCCAGCAGACAGGACAGTGTTTATGGCTACACCTTC.

The chain has TRBV27 and TRBJ1-1, with D perhaps matching TRBD1 (6 bases). Per germline, CDR1 MNHEY and CDR2 SMNVEV (reference sequence). V was cut by 5 bases and J by 5 bases, with 21 bases left in between. The CDR3 covers 16 residues. The CDR3 loop reads CASSPRAGARLTEAFF. CDR3 in DNA: TGTGCCAGCAGTCCCCGGGCGGGGGCGAGGTTAACTGAAGCTTTCTTT.